This TCR beta chain was profiled in a study of monozygotic twins with inflammatory bowel disease. Total RNA input per TCR library was around 3,500 ng. For each CDR3 protein, TCRdb gives one entry from its re-call of the 5' RACE reads, without DNA. The sample features roughly 300,000 distinct CDR3 sequences, with roughly 5.2% in its top ten. Per germline, CDR1 SGDLS and CDR2 YYNGEE. This CDR3 is 15 amino acids long. Note on this clonotype: Its matching antigen is unknown.

Blood was collected, around 2.6 ml per donor. Study results and caveats: Researchers reported no repertoire similarity difference between concordant and discordant twins, possibly from limited power.

The source material was blood. This chain uses TRBV9 with TRBJ2-7; lacking DNA, the TRBD1 call made by TCRdb goes unchecked. This TCR derives from a human donor with ulcerative colitis or Crohn's disease, or a healthy co-twin of an affected twin (not recorded which). The CDR3 sequence: CASSTRRQGENEQYF.